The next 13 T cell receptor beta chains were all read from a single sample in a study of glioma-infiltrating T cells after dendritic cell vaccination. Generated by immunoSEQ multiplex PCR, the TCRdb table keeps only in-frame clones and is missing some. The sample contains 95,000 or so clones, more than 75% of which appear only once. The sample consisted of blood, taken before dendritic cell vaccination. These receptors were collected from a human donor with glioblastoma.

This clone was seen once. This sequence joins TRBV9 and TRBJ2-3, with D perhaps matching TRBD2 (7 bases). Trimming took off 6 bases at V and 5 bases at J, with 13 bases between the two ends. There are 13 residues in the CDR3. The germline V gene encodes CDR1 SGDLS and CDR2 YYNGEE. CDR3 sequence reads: CASTLRGGDTQYF. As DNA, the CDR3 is TGTGCCAGCACCCTAAGGGGGGGAGATACGCAGTATTTT.

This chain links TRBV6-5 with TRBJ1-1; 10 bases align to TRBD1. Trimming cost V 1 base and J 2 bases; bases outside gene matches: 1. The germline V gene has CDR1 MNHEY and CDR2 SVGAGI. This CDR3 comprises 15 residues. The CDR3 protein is CASSYWTGGNTEAFF. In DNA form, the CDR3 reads TGTGCCAGCAGTTACTGGACAGGGGGTAACACTGAAGCTTTCTTT.

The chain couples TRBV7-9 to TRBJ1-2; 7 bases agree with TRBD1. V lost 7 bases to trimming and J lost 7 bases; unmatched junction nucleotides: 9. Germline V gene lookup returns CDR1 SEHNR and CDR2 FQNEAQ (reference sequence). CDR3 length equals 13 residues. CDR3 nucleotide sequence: TGTGCCAGCACCAACAGGGGTTTTGGTGGCTACACCTTC. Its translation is CASTNRGFGGYTF.

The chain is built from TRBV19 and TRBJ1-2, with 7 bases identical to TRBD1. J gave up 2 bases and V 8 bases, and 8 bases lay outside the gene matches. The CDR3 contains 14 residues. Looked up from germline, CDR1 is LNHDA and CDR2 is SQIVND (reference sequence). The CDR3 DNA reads TGTGCCAGTGGGAAGGGGGCCTGGAACTATGGCTACACCTTC. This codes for CASGKGAWNYGYTF.

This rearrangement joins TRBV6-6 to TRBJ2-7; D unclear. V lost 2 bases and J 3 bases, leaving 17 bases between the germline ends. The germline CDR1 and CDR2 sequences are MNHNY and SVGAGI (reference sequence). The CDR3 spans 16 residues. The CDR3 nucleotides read TGTGCCAGCAGTTACGCCCCGGAGCAACTCATCTACGAGCAGTACTTC. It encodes CASSYAPEQLIYEQYF.

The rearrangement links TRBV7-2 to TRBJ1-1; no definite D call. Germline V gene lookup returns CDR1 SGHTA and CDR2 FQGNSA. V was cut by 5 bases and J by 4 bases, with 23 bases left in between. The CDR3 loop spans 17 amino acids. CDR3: CASSPRRYSTFSTEAFF. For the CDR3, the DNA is TGTGCCAGCAGCCCCAGACGTTACAGCACGTTTAGCACTGAAGCTTTCTTT.

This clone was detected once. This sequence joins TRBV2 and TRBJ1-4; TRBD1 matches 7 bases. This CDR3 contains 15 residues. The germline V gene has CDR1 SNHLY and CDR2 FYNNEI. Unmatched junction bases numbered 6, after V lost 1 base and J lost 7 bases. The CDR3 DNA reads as TGTGCCAGCAGTGAAGGAAACAGGGGTAGTGAAAAACTGTTTTTT. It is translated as CASSEGNRGSEKLFF.

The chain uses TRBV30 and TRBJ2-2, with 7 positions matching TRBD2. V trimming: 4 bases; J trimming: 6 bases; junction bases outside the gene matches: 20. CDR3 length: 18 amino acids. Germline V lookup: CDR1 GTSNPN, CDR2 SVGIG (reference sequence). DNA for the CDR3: TGTGCCTGGATATCCAATGGGGCGGGAGACCATCCCCCCGGGGAGCTGTTTTTT. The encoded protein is CAWISNGAGDHPPGELFF.

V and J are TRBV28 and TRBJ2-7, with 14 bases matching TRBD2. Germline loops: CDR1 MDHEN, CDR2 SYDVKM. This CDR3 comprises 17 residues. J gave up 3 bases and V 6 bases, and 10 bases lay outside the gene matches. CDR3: CASSSRGLAGALYEQYF. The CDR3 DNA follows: TGTGCCAGCAGCAGTAGGGGACTAGCGGGAGCTCTCTACGAGCAGTACTTC.

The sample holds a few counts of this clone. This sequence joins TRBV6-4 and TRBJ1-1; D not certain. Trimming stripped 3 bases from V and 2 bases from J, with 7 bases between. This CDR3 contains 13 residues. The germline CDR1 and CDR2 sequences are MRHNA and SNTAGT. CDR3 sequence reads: CASSEKLNTEAFF. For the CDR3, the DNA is TGTGCCAGCAGTGAGAAGCTTAACACTGAAGCTTTCTTT.

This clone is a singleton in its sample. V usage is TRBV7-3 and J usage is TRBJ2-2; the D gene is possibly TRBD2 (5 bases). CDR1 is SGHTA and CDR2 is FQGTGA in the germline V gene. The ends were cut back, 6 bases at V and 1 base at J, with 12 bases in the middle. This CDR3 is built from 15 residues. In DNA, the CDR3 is TGTGCCAGCAGTTTTGGACTTTTGAACACCGGGGAGCTGTTTTTT. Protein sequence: CASSFGLLNTGELFF.

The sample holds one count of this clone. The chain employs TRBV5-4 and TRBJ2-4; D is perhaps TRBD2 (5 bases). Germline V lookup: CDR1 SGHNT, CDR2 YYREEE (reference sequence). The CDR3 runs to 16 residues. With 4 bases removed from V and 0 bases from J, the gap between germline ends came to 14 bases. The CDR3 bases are TGTGCCAGCAGCCAAGACGGCGGACTAGCCAAAAACATTCAGTACTTC. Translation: CASSQDGGLAKNIQYF. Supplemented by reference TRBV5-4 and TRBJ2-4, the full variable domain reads ETGVTQSPTHLIKTRGQQVTLRCSSQSGHNTVSWYQQALGQGPQFIFQYYREEENGRGNFPPRFSGLQFPNYSSELNVNALELDDSALYLCASSQDGGLAKNIQYFGAGTRLSVL.

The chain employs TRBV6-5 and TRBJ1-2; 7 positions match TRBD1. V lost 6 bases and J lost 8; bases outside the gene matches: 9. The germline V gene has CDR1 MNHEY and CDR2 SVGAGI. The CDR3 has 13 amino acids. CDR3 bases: TGTGCCAGCAGCCCCGACAGGGTCGCGGGCTACACCTTC. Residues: CASSPDRVAGYTF.